The sequence of this TCR beta chain was determined in a study of blood T cell repertoires in COVID-19. Whole-study context: Material from acute and convalescent COVID-19 was sourced from the United States, Italy and Spain. Sample material is recorded as cDNA or gDNA derived from T cells, B-cell-depleted T cells, or PBMCs.

Only one count was recorded for this clone. Here immunoSEQ multiplex PCR was the method, and the copy in TCRdb shows in-frame clones only, minus some. Of under 500,000 clones in the sample, around 89% are singletons; the top ten hold 4% to 4.5%. This clonotype originated in a woman aged 25 to 39 with acute or convalescent COVID-19. Sequences were obtained from peripheral blood.

The CDR3 reads CASSVGTGRWEQYF. The CDR3 nucleotides are TGTGCCAGCAGCGTAGGGACAGGGAGGTGGGAGCAGTACTTC. The chain uses TRBV9 and TRBJ2-7, with 8 positions matching TRBD1. V was pared by 0 bases and J by 7 bases, with 6 bases of the junction left unmatched. Per germline, CDR1 SGDLS and CDR2 YYNGEE. The CDR3 extends over 14 amino acids.